Below, one TCR beta chain is given with its context. The antigen remains undetermined. With molecular barcodes, quantitative 5'-RACE was used to make the TCR beta libraries. TCRdb re-derived calls from the 5' RACE reads in MiXCR, one entry per CDR3 protein. The table includes 300,000 to 350,000 distinct CDR3 sequences, about 14% detected once. These data are taken from a study of CD8 T cells in ankylosing spondylitis. General study results and limits: Researchers reportedly found disease-linked clones significantly enriched in matched ankylosing spondylitis synovial fluid. Previously reported in reactive arthritis synovial fluid and blood were some of the motif variants. The authors found the disease-linked clones to be CD8+ and relatively rare in peripheral blood.

J lost 4 bases, V lost 5 bases, and 6 bases had no gene match. CDR1 DFQATT and CDR2 SNEGSKA come from the germline V gene (reference sequence). There are 13 residues in the CDR3. The sequence derives from a male donor with ankylosing spondylitis or in good health (not recorded which). The genes are TRBV20-1 and TRBJ2-5; TRBD2 agrees at 8 bases. The sequenced sample was blood, either unsorted or a sorted T cell fraction (not recorded which). CDR3 in DNA: TGCAGTGCTGAGCCGCTAGCGGGAGAGACCCAGTACTTC. This sequence encodes CSAEPLAGETQYF.